Listed below are T cell receptor beta chains from one sample, sequenced in a study of regulatory T cells. Measured with immunoSEQ multiplex PCR; TCRdb has only the in-frame clones, and not every one. The repertoire holds over 35,000 clones, with over 75% as singletons. The material sequenced was conventional CD4+ T cells sorted from blood. The receptors originated from a person under 30 with CD3G deficiency. The CDR3 runs from the conserved cysteine through the conserved F or W. A D gene is named only where the DNA matches it firmly. Rows give clone size only sometimes, using once, few, many, or a class for an expanded clone.

v_gene: TRBV5-1
abundance: .
d_gene: .
j_gene: TRBJ2-5
CDR3aa: CASSLVSWAETQYF
CDR3nt: TGCGCCAGCAGCTTGGTAAGCTGGGCCGAGACCCAGTACTTC

v_gene: TRBV6-6
abundance: .
d_gene: TRBD1
j_gene: TRBJ1-1
CDR3aa: CASGRDREYTEAFF
CDR3nt: TGTGCCAGCGGGCGGGACAGGGAGTACACTGAAGCTTTCTTT

v_gene: TRBV5-4
abundance: .
d_gene: .
j_gene: TRBJ1-6
CDR3aa: CASSFPGTPNSPLHF
CDR3nt: TGTGCCAGCAGCTTTCCCGGGACACCGAATTCACCCCTCCACTTT

v_gene: TRBV10-3
abundance: .
d_gene: .
j_gene: TRBJ1-2
CDR3aa: CAISGSEASYGYTF
CDR3nt: TGTGCCATCAGTGGCTCGGAGGCCTCGTATGGCTACACCTTC

v_gene: TRBV19
abundance: .
d_gene: .
j_gene: TRBJ1-1
CDR3aa: CASSIAGLNTEAFF
CDR3nt: TGTGCCAGTAGTATAGCCGGGTTGAACACTGAAGCTTTCTTT

v_gene: TRBV7-9
abundance: .
d_gene: .
j_gene: TRBJ2-7
CDR3aa: CASSLAGSHEQYF
CDR3nt: TGTGCCAGCAGCTTAGCAGGAAGCCACGAGCAGTACTTC

v_gene: TRBV5-1
abundance: .
d_gene: TRBD2
j_gene: TRBJ2-3
CDR3aa: CASSLGTSGEGTQYF
CDR3nt: TGCGCCAGCAGCCTCGGGACTAGCGGGGAGGGGACGCAGTATTTT

v_gene: TRBV5-1
abundance: .
d_gene: .
j_gene: TRBJ2-3
CDR3aa: CASSLVGRADTQYF
CDR3nt: TGCGCCAGCAGCTTGGTCGGGAGAGCAGATACGCAGTATTTT

v_gene: TRBV30
abundance: .
d_gene: TRBD1
j_gene: TRBJ2-2
CDR3aa: CAWSGTGLGELFF
CDR3nt: TGTGCCTGGAGTGGGACAGGGCTCGGGGAGCTGTTTTTT

v_gene: TRBV7-9
abundance: .
d_gene: TRBD1
j_gene: TRBJ2-3
CDR3aa: CASSPYRGHSTDTQYF
CDR3nt: TGTGCCAGCAGCCCGTACAGGGGGCACAGCACAGATACGCAGTATTTT

v_gene: TRBV27
abundance: .
d_gene: .
j_gene: TRBJ1-6
CDR3aa: CASSLREGSPLHF
CDR3nt: TGTGCCAGCAGTTTAAGGGAGGGGTCACCCCTCCACTTT

v_gene: TRBV28
abundance: once
d_gene: .
j_gene: TRBJ1-4
CDR3aa: CASRQFGEKLFF
CDR3nt: TGTGCCAGCAGACAATTCGGTGAAAAACTGTTTTTT

v_gene: TRBV5-1
abundance: .
d_gene: .
j_gene: TRBJ2-7
CDR3aa: CASSLGVARSYEQYF
CDR3nt: TGCGCCAGCAGCCTCGGGGTAGCGCGCTCCTACGAGCAGTACTTC

v_gene: TRBV5-1
abundance: .
d_gene: .
j_gene: TRBJ1-2
CDR3aa: CASSAGKGYTF
CDR3nt: TGCGCCAGCAGCGCGGGAAAAGGCTACACCTTC

v_gene: TRBV6-1
abundance: .
d_gene: .
j_gene: TRBJ1-1
CDR3aa: CASSLRKVGTEAFF
CDR3nt: TGTGCCAGCAGCCTCCGAAAAGTGGGCACTGAAGCTTTCTTT

v_gene: TRBV18
abundance: .
d_gene: .
j_gene: TRBJ2-6
CDR3aa: CASSTTGYSGANVLTF
CDR3nt: TGTGCCAGCTCAACTACAGGGTACTCTGGGGCCAACGTCCTGACTTTC

v_gene: TRBV6-6
abundance: .
d_gene: .
j_gene: TRBJ2-1
CDR3aa: CASRDIASSYNEQFF
CDR3nt: TGTGCCAGCAGGGACATCGCTAGCTCCTACAATGAGCAGTTCTTC